The subject of this entry is one T cell receptor (beta chain). Its specificity is not known. The second PCR ran about 6 to 12 cycles with a sample-barcoded 5' primer and J-beta primers. TCRdb reprocessed the 5' RACE reads via MiXCR and lists one record per CDR3 protein. The sample carries about 720,000 distinct CDR3 sequences, around a quarter recorded once. This entry is derived from a study of blood T cells in healthy people across ages. Study-wide background: In model experiments, template switching was able to capture about one barcoded beta molecule for every two T cells that were present.

Per germline, CDR1 SGHTA and CDR2 FQGNSA. CDR3 size: 15 residues. V was pared by 5 bases and J by 8 bases, with 11 bases of the junction left unmatched. Study-wide results and limits: With donor CMV status unknown, expanded clonotype changes were possibly confounded.

The sample was also reused in another study, on T cells of mothers and their children. That source notes: All extracted RNA went into cDNA synthesis, 1.5 ug per 15 ul.

Sequencing was done on a sample of blood. The chain carries TRBV7-2 and TRBJ1-4, with 7 bases lining up with TRBD1. The sequence was collected from a boy younger than 18 in good health. This CDR3 reads CASSRQGGLLEKLFF. CDR3 bases: TGTGCCAGCAGCCGCCAGGGGGGGCTCTTAGAAAAACTGTTTTTT.